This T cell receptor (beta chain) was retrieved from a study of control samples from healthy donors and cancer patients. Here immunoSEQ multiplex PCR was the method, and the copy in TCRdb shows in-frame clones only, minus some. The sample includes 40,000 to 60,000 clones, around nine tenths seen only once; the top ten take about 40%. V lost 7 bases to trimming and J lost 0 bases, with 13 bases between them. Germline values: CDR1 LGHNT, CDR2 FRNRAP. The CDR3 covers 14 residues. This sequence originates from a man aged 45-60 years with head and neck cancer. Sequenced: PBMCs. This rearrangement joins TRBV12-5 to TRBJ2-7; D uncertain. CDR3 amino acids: CASADTEFSYEQYF. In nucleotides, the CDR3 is TGTGCTAGTGCCGACACGGAGTTCTCCTACGAGCAGTACTTC. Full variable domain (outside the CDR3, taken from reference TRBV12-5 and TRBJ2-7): DARVTQTPRHKVTEMGQEVTMRCQPILGHNTVFWYRQTMMQGLELLAYFRNRAPLDDSGMPKDRFSAEMPDATLATLKIQPSEPRDSAVYFCASADTEFSYEQYFGPGTRLTVT.